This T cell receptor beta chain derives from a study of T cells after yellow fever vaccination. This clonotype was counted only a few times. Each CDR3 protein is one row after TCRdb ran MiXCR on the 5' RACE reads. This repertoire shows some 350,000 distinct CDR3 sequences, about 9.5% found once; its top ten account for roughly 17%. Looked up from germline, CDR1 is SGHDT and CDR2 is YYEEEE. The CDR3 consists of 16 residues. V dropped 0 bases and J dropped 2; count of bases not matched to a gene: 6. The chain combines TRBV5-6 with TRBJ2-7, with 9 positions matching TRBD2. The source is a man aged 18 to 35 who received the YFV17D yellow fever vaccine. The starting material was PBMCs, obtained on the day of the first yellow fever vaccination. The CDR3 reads CASSLVGTSFTYEQYF. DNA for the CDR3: TGTGCCAGCAGCTTGGTGGGGACTAGCTTTACCTACGAGCAGTACTTC.